Below, 32 T cell receptor beta chains from the same sample are listed, as sequenced in a study of cytomegalovirus exposure and HLA in healthy donors. The table came from immunoSEQ multiplex PCR; TCRdb's copy has only in-frame clones and leaves some out. The sample consists of about 120,000 clones, around 85% of them appearing once. Sequenced material: PBMCs. The origin of the receptors is a man between 18 and 35 years old in good health and CMV-seropositive.

V gene TRBV4-3 combines with J gene TRBJ2-1, with 7 bases aligning to TRBD2. Germline V gene data show CDR1 as LGHNA and CDR2 as YSLEER. This CDR3 contains 16 residues. Trimming cost V 0 bases and J 4 bases; bases outside gene matches: 6. The CDR3 protein is CASSQDPRGVYNEQFF. Written as DNA, the CDR3 is TGCGCCAGCAGCCAAGATCCCCGGGGGGTATACAATGAGCAGTTCTTC.

V gene TRBV2 combines with J gene TRBJ1-1; D ambiguous. In germline, CDR1 is SNHLY, CDR2 FYNNEI. This CDR3 comprises 12 residues. Trimming removed 6 bases from V and 4 bases from J, with 9 bases in between. The CDR3 reads CASSESGTEAFF. DNA for the CDR3: TGTGCCAGCAGCGAGAGCGGCACTGAAGCTTTCTTT.

V is TRBV19 and J is TRBJ1-2, with 10 bases matching TRBD1. CDR3 length: 14 residues. The V segment lost 4 bases and the J segment 8 bases; nucleotides outside the gene matches: 7. Germline CDR1 is LNHDA and CDR2 is SQIVND (reference sequence). In nucleotides, the CDR3 is TGTGCCAGTAGTAAGGGACAGGGGCAATCGGGCTACACCTTC. Translated: CASSKGQGQSGYTF.

This chain connects TRBV2 to TRBJ2-2; TRBD1 might be the D (6 bases). Germline loops: CDR1 SNHLY, CDR2 FYNNEI. This CDR3 region has 15 residues. Trimming took 6 bases from V and 5 from J, leaving 16 bases between them. The CDR3 region has the DNA TGTGCCAGCAGGAGTCAGGGGCTGGTTACCGGGGAGCTGTTTTTT. Protein product: CASRSQGLVTGELFF.

The CDR3 loop is CASRESGGAVTEAFF. CDR3 DNA sequence: TGTGCCAGCAGGGAATCGGGGGGCGCTGTCACTGAAGCTTTCTTT. This sequence joins TRBV6-1 and TRBJ1-1; perhaps TRBD1 as D (6 bases). V shed 6 bases and J shed 4 bases, with 18 bases lying between them. Per the germline V gene, CDR1 is MNHNS and CDR2 is SASEGT. The CDR3 sequence is 15 residues long.

The chain is built from TRBV6-1 and TRBJ2-1, with a possible D match to TRBD1 (5 bases). The germline V and J ends were trimmed by 6 bases and 0 bases, with 9 bases remaining between them. The CDR3 is made up of 14 amino acids. From germline, CDR1 is MNHNS and CDR2 SASEGT. Here the CDR3 reads CASRQENSYNEQFF. The DNA for the CDR3 is TGTGCCAGCAGACAGGAAAACTCCTACAATGAGCAGTTCTTC.

J is TRBJ1-2 and V is TRBV2; D may be TRBD1 (5 bases). The V end was cut by 8 bases, the J end by 8 bases, with 24 bases between. This CDR3 comprises 15 residues. CDR1 and CDR2 (germline): SNHLY, FYNNEI. The CDR3 DNA is TGTGCCAGCCACACAGAAGGCCCGGGCCGGGGGGGCTACACCTTC. Residues: CASHTEGPGRGGYTF.

In this sample, this clone turned up once. Since a far larger clone is one base different, this is likely a read error. This chain links TRBV5-4 with TRBJ2-3, with 13 bases matching TRBD2. The ends lost 3 bases at V and 4 bases at J; junction bases unmatched: 2. CDR3 size: 15 residues. From germline, CDR1 is SGHNT and CDR2 YYREEE (reference sequence). CDR3 bases: TGTGCCAGCAGCTCGACTAGCGGGGGGCCAGATACGCAGTATTTT. This codes for CASSSTSGGPDTQYF.

This CDR3 is CASSVLWYF. As DNA, the CDR3 is TGTGCCAGCAGCGTCCTATGGTACTTC. The chain combines TRBV5-8 with TRBJ2-7, with D uncertain. With 4 bases removed from V and 12 bases from J, the gap between germline ends came to 8 bases. CDR1 and CDR2 from the germline V gene are SGHTS and YDEGEE. The CDR3 contains 9 residues. The full variable domain, rest sourced from reference TRBV5-8 and TRBJ2-7, is EAGVTQSPTHLIKTRGQQATLRCSPISGHTSVYWYQQALGLGLQFLLWYDEGEERNRGNFPPRFSGRQFPNYSSELNVNALELEDSALYLCASSVLWYFGPGTRLTVT.

This clone occurred a few times. V usage is TRBV19 and J usage is TRBJ1-5, with D perhaps TRBD1 (5 bases). With 8 bases removed from V and 4 bases from J, the gap between germline ends came to 6 bases. The CDR3 runs 11 residues. Germline lookup yields CDR1 LNHDA and CDR2 SQIVND (reference sequence). CDR3 amino acids: CASGANQPQHF. The CDR3 bases are TGTGCCAGTGGGGCTAATCAGCCCCAGCATTTT.

This clone was seen more than once but under ten times. V gene TRBV19 combines with J gene TRBJ1-5; the match to TRBD1 covers 7 bases. CDR1 is LNHDA, CDR2 SQIVND, per germline (reference sequence). The CDR3 covers 15 residues. V was clipped by 4 bases and J by 3 bases; unmatched bases: 6. CDR3 in DNA: TGTGCCAGTAGTAGGGGGACAGAGGACAATCAGCCCCAGCATTTT. Its protein product is CASSRGTEDNQPQHF. The whole variable domain, filled in from reference TRBV19 and TRBJ1-5, reads DGGITQSPKYLFRKEGQNVTLSCEQNLNHDAMYWYRQDPGQGLRLIYYSQIVNDFQKGDIAEGYSVSREKKESFPLTVTSAQKNPTAFYLCASSRGTEDNQPQHFGDGTRLSIL.

The chain combines TRBV6-5 with TRBJ2-7, with 9 nucleotides matching TRBD2. The V gene end was trimmed by 0 bases and the J gene end by 2 bases; junction bases not matched to a gene: 2. Germline CDR1 MNHEY, CDR2 SVGAGI. The CDR3 covers 15 residues. DNA for the CDR3: TGTGCCAGCAGTTACTCGAGCGGGGGGACCTACGAGCAGTACTTC. This sequence encodes CASSYSSGGTYEQYF.

CDR3 DNA sequence: TGTGCCAGCAGGGCCCCCGGACTGTTGAATCAGCCCCAGCATTTT. Translation: CASRAPGLLNQPQHF. The chain combines TRBV6-1 with TRBJ1-5; the D is unclear. The CDR3 covers 15 residues. Trimming cost V 6 bases and J 4 bases, with 16 bases left between them. CDR1 is MNHNS and CDR2 is SASEGT in the germline V gene.

In this sample, this clone turned up once. The chain combines TRBV5-1 with TRBJ2-1, with 7 bases lining up with TRBD1. CDR1 is SGHRS, CDR2 YFSETQ, per germline. Unmatched junction bases numbered 8, after V lost 0 bases and J lost 8 bases. The CDR3 length is 15 residues. The CDR3 coding sequence is TGCGCCAGCAGCTTGGAGGCCAGGGGGAAGGATGAGCAGTTCTTC. Protein product: CASSLEARGKDEQFF.

This clone was found a few times. The chain links TRBV15 to TRBJ1-5; tentative D call: TRBD1 (5 bases). Germline V gene data show CDR1 as LNHNV and CDR2 as YYDKDF (reference sequence). The V gene lost 8 bases and the J gene lost 6 bases, with 14 bases spanning the gap. This CDR3 contains 13 residues. The CDR3 sequence: CATATGSGQPQHF. Here the CDR3 DNA reads TGTGCCACCGCAACAGGTTCGGGTCAGCCCCAGCATTTT.

This chain joins TRBV5-4 and TRBJ1-1; D uncertain. This CDR3 is 14 amino acids long. Per the germline V gene, CDR1 is SGHNT and CDR2 is YYREEE (reference sequence). Deletions cut 4 bases from V and 1 base from J, with 11 bases between. As DNA, the CDR3 is TGTGCCAGCAGCCCCGGACTCTCGAACACTGAAGCTTTCTTT. Translating gives CASSPGLSNTEAFF. Supplemented by reference TRBV5-4 and TRBJ1-1, the full variable domain reads ETGVTQSPTHLIKTRGQQVTLRCSSQSGHNTVSWYQQALGQGPQFIFQYYREEENGRGNFPPRFSGLQFPNYSSELNVNALELDDSALYLCASSPGLSNTEAFFGQGTRLTVV.

The chain couples TRBV4-1 to TRBJ2-5; 8 bases are shared with TRBD1. Trimming cost V 2 bases and J 2 bases; bases outside gene matches: 4. The CDR3 spans 15 residues. In germline, CDR1 is MGHRA, CDR2 YSYEKL. CDR3 coding DNA: TGCGCCAGCAGCCAATGGGGACAGGAACAAGAGACCCAGTACTTC. This encodes CASSQWGQEQETQYF.

The genes are TRBV7-2 and TRBJ2-1; D gene uncertain. The CDR3 covers 15 residues. The V end was cut by 1 base, the J end by 2 bases, with 9 bases between. Germline V gives CDR1 SGHTA, CDR2 FQGNSA. CDR3 sequence (DNA): TGTGCCAGCAGCTTAGTTTCGACAACCTACAATGAGCAGTTCTTC. This gives the protein CASSLVSTTYNEQFF.

As DNA, the CDR3 is TGCAGCGTTGCCCTTGAGTCTGGCTACACCTTC. Translation gives CSVALESGYTF. V is TRBV29-1 and J is TRBJ1-2, with unresolved D. CDR1 is SQVTM, CDR2 ANQGSEA, per germline. Trimming stripped 4 bases from V and 7 bases from J, with 10 bases between. The CDR3 is 11 residues long.

The chain uses TRBV7-2 and TRBJ2-1, with TRBD2 matching 8 bases. Trimming cost V 5 bases and J 0 bases; bases outside gene matches: 6. The CDR3 contains 16 residues. Germline V gene lookup returns CDR1 SGHTA and CDR2 FQGNSA. CDR3 DNA: TGTGCCAGCAGCCGAGGGGGACTAGTCTCCTACAATGAGCAGTTCTTC. Its translation: CASSRGGLVSYNEQFF.

The chain is built from TRBV5-1 and TRBJ2-7; the D gene is possibly TRBD2 (7 bases). The germline V gene encodes CDR1 SGHRS and CDR2 YFSETQ. V was shortened by 4 bases and J by 1 base, with 15 bases between the two germline ends. This CDR3 is 15 amino acids long. CDR3 DNA: TGCGCCAGCAGCACCGTAGGGGGAGGGTCCTACGAGCAGTACTTC. Protein product: CASSTVGGGSYEQYF.

V gene TRBV28 combines with J gene TRBJ2-3; 9 bases map to TRBD2. This CDR3 is 14 amino acids long. CDR1 and CDR2 (germline): MDHEN, SYDVKM. J gave up 0 bases and V 6 bases, and 1 base lay outside the gene matches. This chain's CDR3 is CASRGLASTDTQYF. CDR3 coding DNA: TGTGCCAGCAGGGGACTAGCTAGCACAGATACGCAGTATTTT.

The chain links TRBV12-5 to TRBJ1-4, with 7 bases fitting TRBD1. This CDR3 has 16 residues. Germline loops: CDR1 LGHNT, CDR2 FRNRAP. With V trimmed by 6 bases and J by 0 bases, 7 bases remained unmatched. The CDR3 DNA reads TGTGCTAGTGGCTTGACCAGGGGGACAACTAATGAAAAACTGTTTTTT. Translating gives CASGLTRGTTNEKLFF.

The chain uses TRBV19 and TRBJ2-1, with a weak D call TRBD1 (5 bases). The CDR3 sequence is 14 residues long. The V gene lost 4 bases and the J gene lost 7 bases, with 14 bases spanning the gap. Germline V gene lookup returns CDR1 LNHDA and CDR2 SQIVND (reference sequence). The CDR3 nucleotides read TGTGCCAGTAGTAGCCAGGGAATCCGGAATGAGCAGTTCTTC. It is translated as CASSSQGIRNEQFF.

This chain uses TRBV5-1 with TRBJ2-3; 9 bases map to TRBD2. V lost 5 bases and J lost 2; bases outside the gene matches: 15. Germline lookup yields CDR1 SGHRS and CDR2 YFSETQ. CDR3 length equals 18 residues. The CDR3 coding sequence is TGCGCCAGCAGAATTGAGCGGGGGGTCCTCAAATACACAGATACGCAGTATTTT. Its protein product is CASRIERGVLKYTDTQYF.

The V call is TRBV14, the J call TRBJ1-1; 9 bases fit TRBD1. The germline V gene has CDR1 SGHDN and CDR2 FVKESK. V dropped 3 bases and J dropped 3; count of bases not matched to a gene: 11. This CDR3 is built from 17 residues. CDR3 DNA: TGTGCCAGCAGCCACGTCGACAGGGGGATTGGGTACACTGAAGCTTTCTTT. This encodes CASSHVDRGIGYTEAFF.

The rearrangement joins TRBV6-5 to TRBJ1-1; weak D call: TRBD1 (6 bases). CDR1 is MNHEY, CDR2 SVGAGI, per germline. V lost 7 bases, J lost 0 bases, and 12 bases lay in between. The CDR3 has 14 amino acids. The CDR3, as DNA: TGTGCCAGCATTGGGACATACATGAACACTGAAGCTTTCTTT. As protein: CASIGTYMNTEAFF.

The V gene is TRBV7-9, the J gene TRBJ2-7, with 8 bases fitting TRBD1. V lost 3 bases, J lost 1 base, and 5 bases stayed unmatched. In germline, CDR1 is SEHNR, CDR2 FQNEAQ (reference sequence). The CDR3 covers 15 residues. The DNA of the CDR3 is TGTGCCAGCAGCTTGACAGGGGTTTCTTCCTACGAGCAGTACTTC. Protein: CASSLTGVSSYEQYF. Full variable domain (outside the CDR3, taken from reference TRBV7-9 and TRBJ2-7): DTGVSQNPRHKITKRGQNVTFRCDPISEHNRLYWYRQTLGQGPEFLTYFQNEAQLEKSRLLSDRFSAERPKGSFSTLEIQRTEQGDSAMYLCASSLTGVSSYEQYFGPGTRLTVT.

The genes are TRBV5-6 and TRBJ1-1, with 7 bases lining up with TRBD1. The V gene end was trimmed by 0 bases and the J gene end by 3 bases; junction bases not matched to a gene: 11. CDR1 and CDR2 (germline): SGHDT, YYEEEE. The CDR3 runs 17 residues. The CDR3 reads CASSLVEGASSHTEAFF. The CDR3, as DNA: TGTGCCAGCAGCTTGGTGGAGGGGGCTAGTTCCCACACTGAAGCTTTCTTT.

The chain carries TRBV7-6 and TRBJ2-7; D remains unclear. Germline assignment: CDR1 SGHVS and CDR2 FNYEAQ. Trimming pared 0 bases from V and 7 bases from J, leaving 10 bases between. CDR3 size: 13 residues. CDR3 sequence (DNA): TGTGCCAGCAGCTTAGCGACTTTGAGAGAGCAGTACTTC. Translation: CASSLATLREQYF.

This chain uses TRBV27 with TRBJ2-7; TRBD1 aligns across 7 bases. The V segment lost 3 bases and the J segment 1 base; nucleotides outside the gene matches: 3. This CDR3 is built from 14 residues. Germline CDR1 is MNHEY and CDR2 is SMNVEV (reference sequence). The CDR3 here is CASSFQGQSYEQYF. The CDR3 DNA reads as TGTGCCAGCAGTTTTCAGGGACAGTCCTACGAGCAGTACTTC.

V is TRBV13 and J is TRBJ2-7, with D possibly matching TRBD1 (5 bases). CDR1 is PRHDT, CDR2 FYEKMQ, per germline (reference sequence). Trimming cost V 0 bases and J 2 bases, with 11 bases left between them. CDR3 size: 15 residues. DNA of the CDR3: TGTGCCAGCAGCTTAGGCATTCAGGGTACCTACGAGCAGTACTTC. This codes for CASSLGIQGTYEQYF.